The clone carrying this TCR beta chain came up many times. Its antigen is as yet unknown. Two oligonucleotides, mixed equimolar, formed the beta constant-region primer covering TRBC1 and TRBC2. The ligated cDNA underwent four PCR rounds using SP2 and nested alpha and beta constant-region primers. TCRdb ran MiXCR on the UMI-ligation and nested PCR reads and lists one entry per CDR3 protein. Counted here are over 90,000 distinct CDR3 sequences, around 11% occurring once; the ten biggest clones make up just over 0.13%. Per the germline V gene, CDR1 is MNHNY and CDR2 is SVGAGI (reference sequence). There are 13 residues in the CDR3. V lost 2 bases and J lost 6, with 9 bases in between. These data are taken from a study of naive and memory T cell subsets. Overall study results and limits: Especially in CD8 cells, naive repertoires contained a few larger clonotypes, possibly CD45RA-re-expressing memory cells.

V is TRBV6-6 and J is TRBJ2-3, with D hard to call. The receptor was derived from a human donor in good health. Sequenced input: naive CD4+ T cells from blood. CDR3 loop: CASSYPETDTQYF. CDR3 coding DNA: TGTGCCAGCAGTTACCCAGAAACGGATACGCAGTATTTT.